This T cell receptor (beta chain) derives from a study of T-cell memory formation after mild COVID-19. On this clonotype: Its antigen remains unknown. This may come from a read error, since a much larger clone is one base off.

The V and J ends lost 3 bases and 4 bases respectively, with 6 bases between them. CDR3 size: 12 residues. CDR1 is LNHDA, CDR2 SQIVND, per germline (reference sequence). TCRdb called the 5' RACE reads again in MiXCR, with one record for every CDR3 protein. The table shows some 150,000 distinct CDR3 sequences, with less than 25% occurring only once. Notes on the study in general: Pre-infection memory carried some responding clones, suggesting that cross-reactive memory joined. The main location of contracting CD4+ clones was CM and EM, and that of contracting CD8+ clones was EMRA. Specificity for SARS-CoV-2 was not confirmed among the second-wave clones peaking on day 37.

The TCR was taken from an adult woman who had mild COVID-19 (a few samples of this study predate the infection). Cell type and time point are not known. The V call is TRBV19, the J call TRBJ1-1; possible D gene TRBD1, 5 bases. Sequenced input: PBMCs or a T cell subset sorted from them (not recorded which). The CDR3 here is CASSMGGTEAFF. DNA of the CDR3: TGTGCCAGTAGTATGGGGGGCACTGAAGCTTTCTTT. Looking up the rest from reference TRBV19 and TRBJ1-1 gives the full variable domain: DGGITQSPKYLFRKEGQNVTLSCEQNLNHDAMYWYRQDPGQGLRLIYYSQIVNDFQKGDIAEGYSVSREKKESFPLTVTSAQKNPTAFYLCASSMGGTEAFFGQGTRLTVV.